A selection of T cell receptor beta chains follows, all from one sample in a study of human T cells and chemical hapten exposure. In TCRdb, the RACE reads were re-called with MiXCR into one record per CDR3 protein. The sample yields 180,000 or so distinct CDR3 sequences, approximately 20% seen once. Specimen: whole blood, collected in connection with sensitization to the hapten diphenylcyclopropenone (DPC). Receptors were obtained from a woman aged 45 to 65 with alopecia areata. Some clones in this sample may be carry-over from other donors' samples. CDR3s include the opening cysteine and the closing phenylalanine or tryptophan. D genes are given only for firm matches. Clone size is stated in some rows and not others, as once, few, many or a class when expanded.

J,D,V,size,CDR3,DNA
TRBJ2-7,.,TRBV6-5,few,CASRETSGEQYF,TGTGCCAGCAGGGAAACTAGTGGCGAGCAGTACTTC
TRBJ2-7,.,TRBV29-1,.,CSVEVEGAGYEQYF,TGCAGCGTTGAAGTTGAGGGGGCGGGGTACGAGCAGTACTTC
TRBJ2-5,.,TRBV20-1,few,CSAPTLGETQYF,TGCAGTGCGCCTACGCTGGGAGAGACCCAGTACTTC
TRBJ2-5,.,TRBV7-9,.,CASSRTEETQYF,TGTGCCAGCAGCCGGACGGAAGAGACCCAGTACTTC
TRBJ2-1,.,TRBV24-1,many,CATSEVTDGEQFF,TGTGCCACCAGTGAAGTTACAGATGGAGAGCAGTTCTTC
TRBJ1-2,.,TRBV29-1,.,CSGGSTVDSYGYTF,TGCAGCGGGGGGTCGACGGTAGATTCCTATGGCTACACCTTC
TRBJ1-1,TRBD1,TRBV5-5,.,CASSWETGVNTEAFF,TGTGCCAGCAGCTGGGAGACAGGGGTGAACACTGAAGCTTTCTTT
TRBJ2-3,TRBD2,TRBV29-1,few,CSGGTSGRDTQYF,TGCAGCGGGGGGACTAGCGGGAGGGATACGCAGTATTTT
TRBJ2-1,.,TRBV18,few,CASSPLGPGNPYNEQFF,TGTGCCAGCTCACCACTGGGCCCCGGGAACCCCTACAATGAGCAGTTCTTC
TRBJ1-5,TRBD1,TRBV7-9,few,CASSEDRANQPQHF,TGTGCCAGCAGCGAGGACAGGGCCAATCAGCCCCAGCATTTT
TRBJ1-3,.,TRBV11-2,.,CASSLSTVASGNTIYF,TGTGCCAGCAGCTTATCTACAGTGGCGTCAGGAAACACCATATATTTT
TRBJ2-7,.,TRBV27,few,CASSLKGPYEQYF,TGTGCCAGCAGTTTAAAGGGTCCCTACGAGCAGTACTTC
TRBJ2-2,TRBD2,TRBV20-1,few,CSAVLGGDTGELFF,TGCAGTGCTGTGCTGGGGGGGGACACCGGGGAGCTGTTTTTT
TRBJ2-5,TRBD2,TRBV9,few,CASSVVAGGPQETQYF,TGTGCCAGCAGCGTAGTGGCGGGAGGGCCCCAAGAGACCCAGTACTTC
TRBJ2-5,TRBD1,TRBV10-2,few,CASRRTGDQETQYF,TGCGCCAGCAGAAGGACAGGGGATCAAGAGACCCAGTACTTC
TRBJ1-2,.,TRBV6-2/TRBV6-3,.,CASSFNPRGGGYGYTF,TGTGCCAGCAGTTTCAACCCCCGAGGAGGGGGCTATGGCTACACCTTC
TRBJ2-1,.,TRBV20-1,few,CSAPGDGRSEQFF,TGCAGTGCTCCCGGGGACGGACGTAGCGAGCAGTTCTTC
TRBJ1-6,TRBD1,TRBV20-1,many,CSARTGTGNSPLHF,TGCAGTGCACGCACCGGGACAGGGAATTCACCCCTCCACTTT
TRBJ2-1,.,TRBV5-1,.,CASSLGLQGREQFF,TGCGCCAGCAGCTTGGGACTGCAGGGTCGTGAGCAGTTCTTC
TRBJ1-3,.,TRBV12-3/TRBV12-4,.,CASSQGTASSGNTIYF,TGTGCCAGCAGTCAGGGGACGGCCAGCTCTGGAAACACCATATATTTT
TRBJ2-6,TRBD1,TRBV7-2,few,CASSLSPGGHGANVLTF,TGTGCCAGCAGCCTGAGTCCAGGGGGCCATGGGGCCAACGTCCTGACTTTC
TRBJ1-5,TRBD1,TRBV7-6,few,CASSLEGQGQPQHF,TGTGCCAGCAGCTTAGAGGGACAGGGACAGCCCCAGCATTTT
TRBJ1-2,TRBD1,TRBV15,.,CATSRGALTGGGYGYTF,TGTGCCACCAGCAGAGGAGCATTAACAGGGGGCGGCTATGGCTACACCTTC
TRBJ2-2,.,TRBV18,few,CASSRDESGELFF,TGTGCCAGCTCGAGGGACGAGAGCGGGGAGCTGTTTTTT
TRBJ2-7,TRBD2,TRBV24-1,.,CATSDKASGTYEQYF,TGTGCCACCAGTGATAAGGCTAGCGGGACCTACGAGCAGTACTTC
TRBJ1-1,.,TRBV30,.,CAWNRDTEAFF,TGTGCCTGGAACAGGGACACTGAAGCTTTCTTT
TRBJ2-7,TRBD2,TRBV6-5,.,CASSPRGGLERAHF,TGTGCCAGCAGTCCCAGAGGGGGACTAGAGAGAGCCCATTTC
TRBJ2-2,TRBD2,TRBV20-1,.,CSASDYLAGGNTGELFF,TGCAGTGCTAGCGACTATCTAGCGGGCGGGAACACCGGGGAGCTGTTTTTT